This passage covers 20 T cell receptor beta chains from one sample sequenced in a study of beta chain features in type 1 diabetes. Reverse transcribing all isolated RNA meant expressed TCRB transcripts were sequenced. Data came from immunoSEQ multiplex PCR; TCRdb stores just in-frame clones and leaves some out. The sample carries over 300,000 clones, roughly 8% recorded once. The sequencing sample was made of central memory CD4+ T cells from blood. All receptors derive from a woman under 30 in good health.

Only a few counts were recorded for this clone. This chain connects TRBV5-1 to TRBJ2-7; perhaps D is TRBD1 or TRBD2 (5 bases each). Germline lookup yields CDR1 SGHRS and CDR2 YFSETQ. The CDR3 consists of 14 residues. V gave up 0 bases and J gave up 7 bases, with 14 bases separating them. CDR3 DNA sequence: TGCGCCAGCAGCTTGGCTGGGGACGTTGGGGAGCAGTACTTC. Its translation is CASSLAGDVGEQYF.

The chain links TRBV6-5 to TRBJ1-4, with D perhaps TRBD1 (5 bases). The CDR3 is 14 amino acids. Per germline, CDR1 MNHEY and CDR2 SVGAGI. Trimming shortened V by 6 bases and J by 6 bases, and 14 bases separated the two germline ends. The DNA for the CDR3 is TGTGCCAGCAGCCGGGACTTTTATCATGAAAAACTGTTTTTT. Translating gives CASSRDFYHEKLFF.

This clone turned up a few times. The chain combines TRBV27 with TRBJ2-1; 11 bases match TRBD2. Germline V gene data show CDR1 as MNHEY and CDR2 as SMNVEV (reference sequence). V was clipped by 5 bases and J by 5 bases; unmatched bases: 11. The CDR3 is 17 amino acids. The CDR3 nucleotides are TGTGCCAGCAGTCCCCGTACTAGCGGGAGAGCCCACAATGAGCAGTTCTTC. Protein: CASSPRTSGRAHNEQFF.

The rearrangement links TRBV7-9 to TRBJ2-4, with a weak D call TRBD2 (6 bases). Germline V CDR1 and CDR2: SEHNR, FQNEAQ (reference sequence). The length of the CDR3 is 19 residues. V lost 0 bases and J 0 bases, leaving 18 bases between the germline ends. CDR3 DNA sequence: TGTGCCAGCAGCTTAGCATCTAAGGGAGGAGACGGAGCCAAAAACATTCAGTACTTC. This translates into CASSLASKGGDGAKNIQYF.

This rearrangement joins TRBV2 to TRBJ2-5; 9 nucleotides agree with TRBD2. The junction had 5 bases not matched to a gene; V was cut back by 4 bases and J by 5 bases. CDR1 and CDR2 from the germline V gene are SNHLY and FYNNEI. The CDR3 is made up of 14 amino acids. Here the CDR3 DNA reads TGTGCCAGCAGTGGTAGCGGGAGTACGGAGACCCAGTACTTC. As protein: CASSGSGSTETQYF.

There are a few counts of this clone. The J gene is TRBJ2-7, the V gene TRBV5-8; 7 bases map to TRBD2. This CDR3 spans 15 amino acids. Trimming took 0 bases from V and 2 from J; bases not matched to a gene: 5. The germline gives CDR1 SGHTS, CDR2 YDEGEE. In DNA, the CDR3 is TGTGCCAGCAGCTTGGGGGACTACACTACCTACGAGCAGTACTTC. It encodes CASSLGDYTTYEQYF.

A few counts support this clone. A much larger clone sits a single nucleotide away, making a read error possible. In DNA form, the CDR3 reads TGTGCCAGCAGCTTAGCGGGGAGCTCCTACAATGAGCAGTTCTTC. Protein sequence: CASSLAGSSYNEQFF. The chain carries TRBV11-3 and TRBJ2-1; weak D call: TRBD2 (5 bases). Germline CDR1 SGHNT, CDR2 YENEEA. CDR3 length equals 15 residues. Trimming left V 1 base short and J 0 bases short, with 7 bases between.

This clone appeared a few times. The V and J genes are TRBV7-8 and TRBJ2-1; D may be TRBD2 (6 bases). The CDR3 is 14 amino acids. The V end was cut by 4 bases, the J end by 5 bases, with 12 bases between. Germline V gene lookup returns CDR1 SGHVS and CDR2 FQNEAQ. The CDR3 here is CASSSREYDNEQFF. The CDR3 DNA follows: TGTGCCAGCAGCTCCCGGGAGTACGACAATGAGCAGTTCTTC. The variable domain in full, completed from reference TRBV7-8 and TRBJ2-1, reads GAGVSQSPRYKVAKRGQDVALRCDPISGHVSLFWYQQALGQGPEFLTYFQNEAQLDKSGLPSDRFFAERPEGSVSTLKIQRTQQEDSAVYLCASSSREYDNEQFFGPGTRLTVL.

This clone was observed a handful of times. CDR3 sequence: CASSLGGGAGLSTF. In DNA, the CDR3 is TGTGCCAGCAGCTTAGGAGGGGGTGCCGGACTATCCACCTTC. This chain joins TRBV7-9 and TRBJ1-2, with D possibly matching TRBD1 (6 bases). The V and J ends lost 1 base and 13 bases respectively, with 19 bases between them. CDR1 and CDR2 from the germline V gene are SEHNR and FQNEAQ (reference sequence). This CDR3 comprises 14 residues.

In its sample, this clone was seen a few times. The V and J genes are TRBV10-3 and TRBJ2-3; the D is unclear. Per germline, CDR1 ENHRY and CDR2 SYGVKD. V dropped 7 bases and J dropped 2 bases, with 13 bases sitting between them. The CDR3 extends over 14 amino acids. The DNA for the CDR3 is TGTGCCATCAAAGGATTGGGCTCCACAGATACGCAGTATTTT. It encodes CAIKGLGSTDTQYF.

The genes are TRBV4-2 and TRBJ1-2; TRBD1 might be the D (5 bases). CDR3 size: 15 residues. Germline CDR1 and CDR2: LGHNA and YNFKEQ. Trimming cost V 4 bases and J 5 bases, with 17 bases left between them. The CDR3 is CASSRDRILTYGYTF. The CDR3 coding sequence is TGTGCCAGCAGCCGCGACAGAATCTTGACTTATGGCTACACCTTC.

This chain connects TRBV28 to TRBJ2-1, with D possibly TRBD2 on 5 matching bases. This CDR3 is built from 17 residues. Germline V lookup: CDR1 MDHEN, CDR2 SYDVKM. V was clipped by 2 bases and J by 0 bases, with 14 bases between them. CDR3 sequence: CASSLISGSSSYNEQFF. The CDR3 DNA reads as TGTGCCAGCAGTTTAATCAGCGGATCGAGCTCCTACAATGAGCAGTTCTTC.

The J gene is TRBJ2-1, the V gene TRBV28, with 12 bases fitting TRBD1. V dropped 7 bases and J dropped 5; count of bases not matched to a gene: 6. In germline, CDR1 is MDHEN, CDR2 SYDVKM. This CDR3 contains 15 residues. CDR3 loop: CASTSGTGGHNEQFF. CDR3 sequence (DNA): TGTGCCAGCACCTCCGGGACAGGGGGCCACAATGAGCAGTTCTTC. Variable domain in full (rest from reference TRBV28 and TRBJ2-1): DVKVTQSSRYLVKRTGEKVFLECVQDMDHENMFWYRQDPGLGLRLIYFSYDVKMKEKGDIPEGYSVSREKKERFSLILESASTNQTSMYLCASTSGTGGHNEQFFGPGTRLTVL.

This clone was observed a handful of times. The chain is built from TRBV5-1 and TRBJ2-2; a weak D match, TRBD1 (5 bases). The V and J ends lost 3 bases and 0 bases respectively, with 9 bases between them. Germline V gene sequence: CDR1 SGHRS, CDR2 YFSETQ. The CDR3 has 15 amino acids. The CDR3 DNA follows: TGCGCCAGCAGCTGGACACTTGCGAACACCGGGGAGCTGTTTTTT. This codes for CASSWTLANTGELFF. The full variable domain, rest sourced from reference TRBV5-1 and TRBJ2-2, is KAGVTQTPRYLIKTRGQQVTLSCSPISGHRSVSWYQQTPGQGLQFLFEYFSETQRNKGNFPGRFSGRQFSNSRSEMNVSTLELGDSALYLCASSWTLANTGELFFGEGSRLTVL.

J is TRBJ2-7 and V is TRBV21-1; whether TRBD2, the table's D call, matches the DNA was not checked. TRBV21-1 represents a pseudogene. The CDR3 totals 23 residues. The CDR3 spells CASSKAEDLAGFSSPNFGVEQYF. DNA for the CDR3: TGTGCCAGCAGCAAAGCGGAGGACCTAGCGGGATTTTCGAGTCCAAACTTCGGGGTCGAGCAGTACTTC.

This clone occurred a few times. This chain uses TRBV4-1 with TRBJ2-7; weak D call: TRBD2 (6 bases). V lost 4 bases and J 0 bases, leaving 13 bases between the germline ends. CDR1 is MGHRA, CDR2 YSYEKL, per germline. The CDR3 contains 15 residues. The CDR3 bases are TGCGCCAGCAGCCGCGGGACTTCAAACTCCTACGAGCAGTACTTC. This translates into CASSRGTSNSYEQYF.

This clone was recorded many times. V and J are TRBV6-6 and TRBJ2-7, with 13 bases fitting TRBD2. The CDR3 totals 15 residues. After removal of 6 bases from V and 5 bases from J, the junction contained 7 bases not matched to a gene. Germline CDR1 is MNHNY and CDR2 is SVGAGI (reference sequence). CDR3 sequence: CASSRTSGSIHEQYF. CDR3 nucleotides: TGTGCCAGCAGCCGGACTAGCGGGAGCATCCACGAGCAGTACTTC.

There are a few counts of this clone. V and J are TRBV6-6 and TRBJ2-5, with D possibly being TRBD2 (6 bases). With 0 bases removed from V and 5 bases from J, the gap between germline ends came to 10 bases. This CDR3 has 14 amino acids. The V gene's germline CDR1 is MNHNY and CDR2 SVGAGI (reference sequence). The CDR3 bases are TGTGCCAGCAGTTACTCGTCGGGGGACGAGACCCAGTACTTC. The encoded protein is CASSYSSGDETQYF.

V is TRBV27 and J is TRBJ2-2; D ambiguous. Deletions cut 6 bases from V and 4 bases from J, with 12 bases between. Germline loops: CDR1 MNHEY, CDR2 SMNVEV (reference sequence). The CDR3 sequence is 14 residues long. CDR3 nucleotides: TGTGCCAGCAGGGTAGCCTACGGCACCGGGGAGCTGTTTTTT. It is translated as CASRVAYGTGELFF.

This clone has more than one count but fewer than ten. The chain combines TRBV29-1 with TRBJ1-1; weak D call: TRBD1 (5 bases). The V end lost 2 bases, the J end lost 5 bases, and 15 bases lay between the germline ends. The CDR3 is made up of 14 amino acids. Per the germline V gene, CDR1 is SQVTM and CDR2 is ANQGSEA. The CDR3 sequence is CSVEQGAGNTEAFF. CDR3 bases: TGCAGCGTTGAACAAGGGGCGGGGAATACTGAAGCTTTCTTT.